The rows below give T cell receptor beta chains drawn from one sample of a study of blood T cell repertoires in COVID-19. Libraries were prepared by immunoSEQ multiplex PCR; TCRdb keeps only in-frame clonotypes and omits some of them. The profile shows fewer than 95,000 clones, around 74% of them singletons. Material for sequencing was peripheral blood. The receptors were gathered from an older man with COVID-19, enrolled during active disease. The CDR3 runs from the conserved cysteine through the conserved F or W.

V: TRBV6-5; length: 15; CDR3: CASSSTGTGGYEQYF
V: TRBV7-2; length: 16; CDR3: CASSLASGFGSGELFF
V: TRBV7-9; length: 14; CDR3: CASSPLGGSDGYTF
V: TRBV12-3/TRBV12-4; length: 11; CDR3: CASSLSDEQYF
V: TRBV28; length: 14; CDR3: CASSDHSSNEKLFF
V: TRBV28; length: 17; CDR3: CASSPLASQGETGELFF
V: TRBV7-2; length: 16; CDR3: CASSLVAGSFNSPLHF
V: TRBV4-2; length: 14; CDR3: CASSQGHSNQPQHF
V: TRBV9; length: 16; CDR3: CASTPFLAGATDTQYF
V: TRBV4-2; length: 15; CDR3: CASSHGQDVYEKLFF
V: TRBV2; length: 16; CDR3: CASSLGWASGANVLTF
V: TRBV29-1; length: 15; CDR3: CSVEGTSGREYEQYF
V: TRBV5-1; length: 20; CDR3: CASSPDWTSGLKGGLETQYF
V: TRBV29-1; length: 15; CDR3: CSVEGRDRGNEKLFF
V: TRBV2; length: 15; CDR3: CASSLTGIGDSPLHF
V: TRBV3-1/TRBV3-2; length: 16; CDR3: CASSLTGLAITDTQYF
V: TRBV7-2; length: 14; CDR3: CASSSRRGFYEQYF
V: TRBV7-6; length: 13; CDR3: CASSRDLPYEQYF
V: TRBV11-3; length: 15; CDR3: CASSLGQGQQETQYF
V: TRBV4-3; length: 16; CDR3: CASSQEGQGRTGELFF
V: TRBV4-3; length: 16; CDR3: CASSRHPRGFPVEQYF
V: TRBV7-2; length: 15; CDR3: CASTPPGLRTDTQYF
V: TRBV2; length: 16; CDR3: CASSEAGFWRDTEAFF
V: TRBV7-9; length: 12; CDR3: CASSLALYEQYF
V: TRBV19; length: 15; CDR3: CASSISWAGTYEQYF
V: TRBV5-1; length: 15; CDR3: CASSSLGGRTDTQYF
V: TRBV30; length: 14; CDR3: CAWSWDSLNTEAFF
V: TRBV28; length: 15; CDR3: CASSLNAWVGHGYTF
V: TRBV19; length: 14; CDR3: CASSMDSWGNTIYF
V: TRBV10-3; length: 17; CDR3: CAISEWTGNPTNYGYTF
V: TRBV18; length: 16; CDR3: CASSPRDLTMNTEAFF
V: TRBV18; length: 16; CDR3: CASSPFNRGRYTEAFF
V: TRBV6-4; length: 16; CDR3: CASSERWLAGANEQFF
V: TRBV5-1; length: 15; CDR3: CASSSQGADTGELFF
V: TRBV5-1; length: 15; CDR3: CASSPGTGNTGELFF
V: TRBV7-8; length: 15; CDR3: CASSPRYIEEETQYF
V: TRBV5-1; length: 14; CDR3: CASSIGQTQETQYF
V: TRBV24-1; length: 15; CDR3: CATSDLTGLDNEQFF
V: TRBV9; length: 14; CDR3: CASSPRQDLYGYTF
V: TRBV28; length: 14; CDR3: CASSRGQRNQPQHF
V: TRBV4-2; length: 15; CDR3: CASSQGGGRAHEQFF
V: TRBV6-1; length: 14; CDR3: CASSEGGHPNEQYF
V: TRBV19; length: 13; CDR3: CASRQVSNQPQHF
V: TRBV3-1/TRBV3-2; length: 12; CDR3: CASSQGGGGYTF
V: TRBV4-2; length: 13; CDR3: CASSQESGYGYTF
V: TRBV7-3; length: 15; CDR3: CASSLMGASSYEQYF
V: TRBV7-2; length: 14; CDR3: CASSLEAGIYEQYF
V: TRBV10-3; length: 9; CDR3: CAIPSEQFF
V: TRBV28; length: 11; CDR3: CASSLRHEQFF
V: TRBV6-1; length: 17; CDR3: CASSEWLGREVDSPLHF